This TCR beta chain was found in a study of CD8 T cells in ankylosing spondylitis. Study-wide points: Disease-linked clones displayed a CD8+ phenotype and appeared relatively rarely in peripheral blood.

This clonotype has a count of ten or more. What it recognizes is unknown. MiXCR was run by TCRdb on the 5' RACE reads, yielding one entry per CDR3 protein. The sample yields 200,000 or so distinct CDR3 sequences, over 15% seen once. The TCR was taken from a male donor under 35 with ankylosing spondylitis or in good health (not recorded which). Sequences were obtained from blood, either unsorted or a sorted T cell fraction (not recorded which).

CDR3 DNA sequence: TGTGCCACCAGCAGATCTTCTGCGGGGAGGGAGGGTGAGACCCAGTACTTC. Translating it yields CATSRSSAGREGETQYF. The V call is TRBV15, the J call TRBJ2-5; 7 bases agree with TRBD2. V shed 2 bases, J shed 5 bases, and the junction held 14 bases outside the gene matches. This CDR3 is 17 amino acids long. Germline V gives CDR1 LNHNV, CDR2 YYDKDF (reference sequence).